This T cell receptor (beta chain) was sequenced during a study of T cell responses to AZD1222 COVID-19 vaccine. Sequencing used immunoSEQ multiplex PCR; TCRdb keeps in-frame clones, though not all of them. The data hold about 120,000 clones, with roughly 90% observed a single time. CDR3 length: 15 amino acids. J gave up 3 bases and V 7 bases, and 8 bases lay outside the gene matches. The germline V gene encodes CDR1 MDHEN and CDR2 SYDVKM. The sequence was collected from an adult in good health. The sample was peripheral blood, taken on day 0 of AZD1222 vaccination. J is TRBJ2-7 and V is TRBV28; TRBD2 aligns across 11 bases. CDR3 sequence: CASTRGLAVNYEQYF. CDR3 bases: TGTGCCAGCACCAGGGGACTAGCGGTGAACTACGAGCAGTACTTC.